These 20 T cell receptor beta chains were all obtained from the same sample, sequenced in a study of shared clonotypes between healthy human individuals. The protocol was immunoSEQ multiplex PCR, while the TCRdb copy is restricted to in-frame clones and leaves out a portion. This table holds about 680,000 clones, 73% found once. Sample: memory CD4+ T cells sorted from blood. This sample's subset: CD45RA-negative fraction. The receptors were gathered from a woman aged 25 to 39 in good health.

The chain links TRBV19 to TRBJ1-1; D is undetermined. The CDR3 runs to 12 residues. Trimming shortened V by 6 bases and J by 8 bases, and 13 bases separated the two germline ends. CDR1 is LNHDA and CDR2 is SQIVND in the germline V gene (reference sequence). CDR3 nucleotide sequence: TGTGCCAGTAGGCGACAATCCGGAGAAGCTTTCTTT. Translated: CASRRQSGEAFF.

This clone was counted a single time. This chain uses TRBV28 with TRBJ2-2; 14 bases fit TRBD2. The CDR3 sequence is 15 residues long. The junction had 7 bases not matched to a gene; V was cut back by 7 bases and J by 9 bases. The germline gives CDR1 MDHEN, CDR2 SYDVKM. The CDR3 protein is CASTIGLAGGRELFF. CDR3 coding DNA: TGTGCCAGCACCATCGGACTAGCGGGAGGAAGGGAGCTGTTTTTT.

This clone was found once. The chain couples TRBV6-1 to TRBJ2-1, with 9 bases fitting TRBD2. The CDR3 loop spans 17 amino acids. Trimming cost V 3 bases and J 2 bases; bases outside gene matches: 8. Looked up from germline, CDR1 is MNHNS and CDR2 is SASEGT. In nucleotides, the CDR3 is TGTGCCAGCAGTGATAGGGGACTAGCAAGCACCTACAATGAGCAGTTCTTC. This translates into CASSDRGLASTYNEQFF.

The chain joins TRBV2 to TRBJ1-3, with D perhaps TRBD1 (5 bases). The germline CDR1 and CDR2 sequences are SNHLY and FYNNEI. This CDR3 contains 13 residues. Trimming shortened V by 6 bases and J by 3 bases, and 9 bases separated the two germline ends. This chain's CDR3 is CASRPTVGNTIYF. CDR3 nucleotides: TGTGCCAGCAGACCGACAGTTGGAAACACCATATATTTT. Filled out from reference TRBV2 and TRBJ1-3, the complete variable domain reads EPEVTQTPSHQVTQMGQEVILRCVPISNHLYFYWYRQILGQKVEFLVSFYNNEISEKSEIFDDQFSVERPDGSNFTLKIRSTKLEDSAMYFCASRPTVGNTIYFGEGSWLTVV.

This clone was seen only once. CDR3 in DNA: TGTGCCAGCAGCCTATTGAGACAGGTCCAAGAGACCCAGTACTTC. Protein sequence: CASSLLRQVQETQYF. V gene TRBV7-9 combines with J gene TRBJ2-5, with D possibly being TRBD1 (6 bases). From germline, CDR1 is SEHNR and CDR2 FQNEAQ (reference sequence). With 5 bases removed from V and 1 base from J, the gap between germline ends came to 14 bases. This CDR3 contains 15 residues.

This chain joins TRBV30 and TRBJ2-2, with 7 bases aligning to TRBD2. This CDR3 has 14 residues. V lost 4 bases and J lost 7; bases outside the gene matches: 9. CDR1 and CDR2 (germline): GTSNPN, SVGIG (reference sequence). The CDR3 DNA follows: TGTGCCTGGAAGGAGGCGGGCGGGGGCGGGGAGCTGTTTTTT. This encodes CAWKEAGGGGELFF.

Regarding this clone: Other DNA sequences in the same sample also yield this CDR3. The J gene is TRBJ2-1, the V gene TRBV28; 9 nucleotides agree with TRBD2. Germline V gene sequence: CDR1 MDHEN, CDR2 SYDVKM. The V gene end was trimmed by 4 bases and the J gene end by 7 bases; junction bases not matched to a gene: 8. CDR3 length: 15 residues. DNA for the CDR3: TGTGCCAGCAGTTCTTTAGCGGGAGTAAGAAATGAGCAGTTCTTC. Protein: CASSSLAGVRNEQFF.

This rearrangement joins TRBV7-8 to TRBJ2-1, with unresolved D. Germline lookup yields CDR1 SGHVS and CDR2 FQNEAQ. CDR3 length equals 15 residues. Trimming cost V 5 bases and J 9 bases, with 20 bases left between them. The CDR3 DNA sequence: TGTGCCAGCAGCGGGCAGGTTAGCCCGGTTAGTGAGCAGTTCTTC. Amino acids: CASSGQVSPVSEQFF.

Details on this clone: This specimen includes other DNA sequences encoding the same CDR3. The gene calls are TRBV28 and TRBJ1-1, with D maybe TRBD1 (5 bases). The germline gives CDR1 MDHEN, CDR2 SYDVKM. The CDR3 is 12 amino acids. The V and J ends lost 10 bases and 0 bases respectively, with 9 bases between them. CDR3 protein: CANRGVNTEAFF. The CDR3 DNA reads as TGTGCCAACCGGGGGGTGAACACTGAAGCTTTCTTT.

This clone was observed a single time. V and J are TRBV28 and TRBJ1-5; no reliable D call. The CDR3 sequence is 16 residues long. In germline, CDR1 is MDHEN, CDR2 SYDVKM. The V gene lost 1 base and the J gene lost 5 bases, with 15 bases spanning the gap. The CDR3 loop reads CASSLLAGYIYQPQHF. As DNA, the CDR3 is TGTGCCAGCAGTTTATTGGCAGGTTATATTTATCAGCCCCAGCATTTT.

This chain uses TRBV7-9 with TRBJ2-3; D might be TRBD2 (5 bases). The V and J ends lost 0 bases and 5 bases respectively, with 9 bases between them. This CDR3 is 14 amino acids long. Germline CDR1 and CDR2: SEHNR and FQNEAQ (reference sequence). The CDR3: CASSLAGVEDTQYF. The CDR3 bases are TGTGCCAGCAGCTTAGCGGGAGTAGAAGATACGCAGTATTTT.

This clone showed up many times. Distinct nucleotide sequences in the sample also encode this CDR3. The rearrangement uses TRBV28 and TRBJ2-7, with 7 bases fitting TRBD1. Per germline, CDR1 MDHEN and CDR2 SYDVKM. The CDR3 sequence is 13 residues long. The trim removed 5 bases at V and 3 bases at J, leaving 4 bases unmatched. DNA of the CDR3: TGTGCCAGCAGTAGTGGGACAGTCTACGAGCAGTACTTC. This gives the protein CASSSGTVYEQYF.

The chain combines TRBV10-3 with TRBJ2-7; D is undetermined. CDR1 is ENHRY, CDR2 SYGVKD, per germline. This CDR3 is 14 amino acids long. Trimming took 3 bases from V and 4 from J, leaving 13 bases between them. The CDR3 coding sequence is TGTGCCATCAGTGAAGACCGAACAATTTACGAGCAGTACTTC. It is translated as CAISEDRTIYEQYF.

This sequence joins TRBV10-1 and TRBJ2-3, with D unresolved. V was pared by 8 bases and J by 4 bases, with 19 bases between. CDR3 length: 15 amino acids. Per germline, CDR1 WNHNN and CDR2 SYGVQD (reference sequence). The DNA of the CDR3 is TGCGCCAGCGGCGATAAAGGGATTGCGGCAGATACGCAGTATTTT. Translating it yields CASGDKGIAADTQYF.

V gene TRBV19 combines with J gene TRBJ1-5; 7 bases align to TRBD1. Germline V gene data show CDR1 as LNHDA and CDR2 as SQIVND (reference sequence). This CDR3 contains 13 residues. V shed 7 bases, J shed 2 bases, and the junction held 2 bases outside the gene matches. The CDR3 loop reads CASKTGGNQPQHF. For the CDR3, the DNA is TGTGCCAGTAAAACAGGGGGCAATCAGCCCCAGCATTTT.

This clone turned up a few times. Other nucleotide sequences in the sample specify the same CDR3. This chain joins TRBV19 and TRBJ1-5, with D possibly matching TRBD1 (6 bases). Germline values: CDR1 LNHDA, CDR2 SQIVND (reference sequence). The V and J ends lost 7 bases and 0 bases respectively, with 10 bases between them. CDR3 length: 14 amino acids. CDR3 DNA sequence: TGTGCCAGTAACACAGGGTATAGCAATCAGCCCCAGCATTTT. Amino acid sequence: CASNTGYSNQPQHF. Full variable domain (remainder filled in from reference TRBV19 and TRBJ1-5): DGGITQSPKYLFRKEGQNVTLSCEQNLNHDAMYWYRQDPGQGLRLIYYSQIVNDFQKGDIAEGYSVSREKKESFPLTVTSAQKNPTAFYLCASNTGYSNQPQHFGDGTRLSIL.

The rearrangement links TRBV5-6 to TRBJ2-2; unclear D gene. The V end was cut by 5 bases, the J end by 6 bases, with 11 bases between. From germline, CDR1 is SGHDT and CDR2 YYEEEE. The CDR3 sequence is 13 residues long. CDR3: CASRRIGPGELFF. CDR3 coding DNA: TGTGCCAGCAGACGGATCGGTCCCGGGGAGCTGTTTTTT. Full variable domain (missing parts from reference TRBV5-6 and TRBJ2-2): DAGVTQSPTHLIKTRGQQVTLRCSPKSGHDTVSWYQQALGQGPQFIFQYYEEEERQRGNFPDRFSGHQFPNYSSELNVNALLLGDSALYLCASRRIGPGELFFGEGSRLTVL.

The gene calls are TRBV7-8 and TRBJ2-1, with 10 nucleotides matching TRBD2. Looked up from germline, CDR1 is SGHVS and CDR2 is FQNEAQ. V lost 1 base, J lost 4 bases, and 10 bases stayed unmatched. This CDR3 is 18 amino acids long. The CDR3 DNA reads TGTGCCAGCAGCTTAGTTGCTAGCGGGAGTGTGGGGTACAATGAGCAGTTCTTC. It specifies CASSLVASGSVGYNEQFF.

This rearrangement joins TRBV7-9 to TRBJ1-1; D possibly corresponds to TRBD1 (6 bases). The CDR3 contains 15 residues. Between the trimmed V and J ends, which lost 3 bases and 1 base, there was a span of 12 bases. In germline, CDR1 is SEHNR, CDR2 FQNEAQ (reference sequence). CDR3 in DNA: TGTGCCAGCAGCTTCTCCGGGACAACGAACACTGAAGCTTTCTTT. Amino acid sequence: CASSFSGTTNTEAFF.

J is TRBJ1-5 and V is TRBV19; D is undetermined. Germline CDR1 reads LNHDA; CDR2 reads SQIVND (reference sequence). Between the trimmed V and J ends, which lost 5 bases and 5 bases, there was a span of 7 bases. This CDR3 comprises 12 residues. DNA of the CDR3: TGTGCCAGTAGTCTTCAGGATCAGCCCCAGCATTTT. It codes for CASSLQDQPQHF.